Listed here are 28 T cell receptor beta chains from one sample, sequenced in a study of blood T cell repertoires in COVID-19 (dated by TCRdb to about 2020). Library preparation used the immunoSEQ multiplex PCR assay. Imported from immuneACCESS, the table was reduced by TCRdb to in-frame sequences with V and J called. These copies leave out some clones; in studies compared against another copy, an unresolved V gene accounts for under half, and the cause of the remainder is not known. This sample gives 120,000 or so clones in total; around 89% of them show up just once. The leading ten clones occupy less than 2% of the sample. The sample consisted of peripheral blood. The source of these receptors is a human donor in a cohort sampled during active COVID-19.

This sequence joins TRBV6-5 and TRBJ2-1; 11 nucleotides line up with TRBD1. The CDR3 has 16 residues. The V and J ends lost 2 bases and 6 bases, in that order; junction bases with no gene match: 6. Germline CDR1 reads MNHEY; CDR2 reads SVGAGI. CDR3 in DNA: TGTGCCAGCAGTTACAGGGACAGGGGGAGCGGCAATGAGCAGTTCTTC. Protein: CASSYRDRGSGNEQFF.

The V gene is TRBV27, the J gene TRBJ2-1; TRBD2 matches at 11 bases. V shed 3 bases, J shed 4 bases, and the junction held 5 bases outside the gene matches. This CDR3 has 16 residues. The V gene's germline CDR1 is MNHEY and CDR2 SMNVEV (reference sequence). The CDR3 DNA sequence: TGTGCCAGCAGTTTGGTCACTAGCGGGGGATACAATGAGCAGTTCTTC. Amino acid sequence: CASSLVTSGGYNEQFF.

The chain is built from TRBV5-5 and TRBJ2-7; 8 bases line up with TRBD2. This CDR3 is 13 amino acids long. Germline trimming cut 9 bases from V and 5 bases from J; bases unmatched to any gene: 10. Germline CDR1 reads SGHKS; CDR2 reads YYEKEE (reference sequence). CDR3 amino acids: CATAMAGGHEQYF. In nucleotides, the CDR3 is TGTGCCACAGCCATGGCGGGGGGCCACGAGCAGTACTTC.

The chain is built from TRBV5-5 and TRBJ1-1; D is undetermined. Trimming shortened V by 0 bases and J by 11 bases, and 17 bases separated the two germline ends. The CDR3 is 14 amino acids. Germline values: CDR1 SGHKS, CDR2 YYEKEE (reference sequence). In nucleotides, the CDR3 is TGTGCCAGCAGCTTGGGGGCGCCTGCGCTGAAGGCTTTCTTT. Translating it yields CASSLGAPALKAFF.

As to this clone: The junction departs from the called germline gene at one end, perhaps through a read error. The CDR3 is CASSRTGTSIARELFF. Here the CDR3 DNA reads TGTGCTAGCAGCAGAACCGGGACTAGCATTGCCAGGGAGCTGTTTTTT. The rearrangement uses TRBV7-7 and TRBJ2-2, with 9 nucleotides matching TRBD2. This CDR3 has 16 amino acids. The V gene's germline CDR1 is SSHAT and CDR2 FNYEAQ (reference sequence).

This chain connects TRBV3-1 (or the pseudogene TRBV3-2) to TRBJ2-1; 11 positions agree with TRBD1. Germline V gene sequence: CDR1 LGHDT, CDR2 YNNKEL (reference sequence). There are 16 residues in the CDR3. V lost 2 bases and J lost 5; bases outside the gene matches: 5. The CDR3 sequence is CASSQRGQGGHNEQFF. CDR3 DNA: TGTGCCAGCAGCCAAAGGGGACAGGGGGGGCACAATGAGCAGTTCTTC.

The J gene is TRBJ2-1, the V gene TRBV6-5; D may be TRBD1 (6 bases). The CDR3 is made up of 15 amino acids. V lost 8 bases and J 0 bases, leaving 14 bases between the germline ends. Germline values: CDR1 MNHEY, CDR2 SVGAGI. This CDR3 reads CASVADRSSYNEQFF. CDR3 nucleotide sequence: TGTGCCAGCGTGGCAGACAGGAGCTCCTACAATGAGCAGTTCTTC.

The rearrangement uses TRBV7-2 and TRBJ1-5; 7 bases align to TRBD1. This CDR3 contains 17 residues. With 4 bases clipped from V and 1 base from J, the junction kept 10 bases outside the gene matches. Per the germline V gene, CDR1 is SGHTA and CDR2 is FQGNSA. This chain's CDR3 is CASSSGYRGSSNQPQHF. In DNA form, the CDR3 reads TGTGCCAGCAGCTCCGGTTACAGGGGATCGAGCAATCAGCCCCAGCATTTT.

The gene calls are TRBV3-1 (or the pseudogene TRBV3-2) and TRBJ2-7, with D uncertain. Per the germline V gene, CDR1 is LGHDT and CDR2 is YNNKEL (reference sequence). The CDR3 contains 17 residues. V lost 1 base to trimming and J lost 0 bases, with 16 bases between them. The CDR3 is CASSQASYGASSYEQYF. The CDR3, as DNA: TGTGCCAGCAGCCAAGCCTCTTACGGAGCGAGCTCCTACGAGCAGTACTTC.

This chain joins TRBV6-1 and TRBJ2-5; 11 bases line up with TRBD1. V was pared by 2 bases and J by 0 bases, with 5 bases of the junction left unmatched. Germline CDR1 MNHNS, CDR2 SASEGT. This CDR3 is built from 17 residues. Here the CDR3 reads CASSEWGTGGNQETQYF. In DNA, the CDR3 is TGTGCCAGCAGTGAATGGGGGACAGGGGGGAACCAAGAGACCCAGTACTTC.

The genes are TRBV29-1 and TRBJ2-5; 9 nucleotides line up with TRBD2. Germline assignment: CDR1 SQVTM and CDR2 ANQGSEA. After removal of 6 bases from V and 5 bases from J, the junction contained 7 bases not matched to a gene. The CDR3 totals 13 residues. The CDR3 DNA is TGCAGCGTGGCTAGCGGGACCGGGGAGACCCAGTACTTC. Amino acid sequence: CSVASGTGETQYF.

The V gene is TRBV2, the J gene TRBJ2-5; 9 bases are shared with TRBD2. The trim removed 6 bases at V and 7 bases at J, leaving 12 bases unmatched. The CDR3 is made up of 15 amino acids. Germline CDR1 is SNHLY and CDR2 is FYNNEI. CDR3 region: CASRSDAGGPGTQYF. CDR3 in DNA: TGTGCCAGCAGATCCGATGCGGGGGGGCCAGGGACCCAGTACTTC. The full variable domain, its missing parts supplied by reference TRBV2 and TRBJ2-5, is EPEVTQTPSHQVTQMGQEVILRCVPISNHLYFYWYRQILGQKVEFLVSFYNNEISEKSEIFDDQFSVERPDGSNFTLKIRSTKLEDSAMYFCASRSDAGGPGTQYFGPGTRLLVL.

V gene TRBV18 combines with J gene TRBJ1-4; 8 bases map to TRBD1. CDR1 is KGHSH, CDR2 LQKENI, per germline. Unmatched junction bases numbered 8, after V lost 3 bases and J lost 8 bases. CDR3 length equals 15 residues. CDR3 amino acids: CASSPSDRAGEKLFF. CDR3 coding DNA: TGTGCCAGCTCACCGTCGGACAGGGCGGGCGAAAAACTGTTTTTT.

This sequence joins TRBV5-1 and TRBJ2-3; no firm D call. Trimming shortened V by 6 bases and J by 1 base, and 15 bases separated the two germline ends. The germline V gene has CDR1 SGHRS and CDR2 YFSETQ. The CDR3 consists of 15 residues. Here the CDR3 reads CASKQQPPGTDTQYF. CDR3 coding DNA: TGCGCCAGCAAACAACAGCCGCCGGGCACAGATACGCAGTATTTT.

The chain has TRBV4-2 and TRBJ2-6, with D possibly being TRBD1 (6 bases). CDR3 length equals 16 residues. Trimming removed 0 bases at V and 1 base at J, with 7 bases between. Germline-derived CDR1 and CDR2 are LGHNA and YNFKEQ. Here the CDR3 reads CASSQEGASGANVLTF. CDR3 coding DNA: TGTGCCAGCAGCCAAGAGGGGGCATCTGGGGCCAACGTCCTGACTTTC.

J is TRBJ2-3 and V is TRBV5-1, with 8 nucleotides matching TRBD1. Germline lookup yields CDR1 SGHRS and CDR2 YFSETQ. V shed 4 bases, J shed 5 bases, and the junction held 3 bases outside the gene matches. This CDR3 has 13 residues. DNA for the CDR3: TGCGCCAGCAGCCCGACAGGGGTAGATACGCAGTATTTT. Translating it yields CASSPTGVDTQYF.

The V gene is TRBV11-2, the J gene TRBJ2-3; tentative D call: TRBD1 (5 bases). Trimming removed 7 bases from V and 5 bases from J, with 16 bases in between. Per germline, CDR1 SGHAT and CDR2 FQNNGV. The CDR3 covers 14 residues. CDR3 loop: CASTQKGAKDTQYF. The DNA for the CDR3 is TGTGCCAGCACCCAGAAAGGGGCGAAAGATACGCAGTATTTT. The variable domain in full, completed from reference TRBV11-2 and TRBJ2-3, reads EAGVAQSPRYKIIEKRQSVAFWCNPISGHATLYWYQQILGQGPKLLIQFQNNGVVDDSQLPKDRFSAERLKGVDSTLKIQPAKLEDSAVYLCASTQKGAKDTQYFGPGTRLTVL.

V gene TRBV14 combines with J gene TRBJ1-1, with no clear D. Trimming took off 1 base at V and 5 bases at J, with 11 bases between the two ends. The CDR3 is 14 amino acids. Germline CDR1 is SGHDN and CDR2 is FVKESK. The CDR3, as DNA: TGTGCCAGCAGCCAAGTGGGAACTAGGACTGAAGCTTTCTTT. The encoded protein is CASSQVGTRTEAFF.

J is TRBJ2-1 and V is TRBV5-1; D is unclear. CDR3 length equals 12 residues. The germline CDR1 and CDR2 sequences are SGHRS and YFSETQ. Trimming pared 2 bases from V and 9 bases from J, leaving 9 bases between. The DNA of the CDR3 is TGCGCCAGCAGCTTCCCTAGTTCTGAGCAGTTCTTC. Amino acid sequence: CASSFPSSEQFF.

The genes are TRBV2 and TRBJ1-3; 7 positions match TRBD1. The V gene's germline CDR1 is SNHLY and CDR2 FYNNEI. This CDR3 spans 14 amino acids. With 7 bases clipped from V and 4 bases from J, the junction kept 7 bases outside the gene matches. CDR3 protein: CASKPRGRGNTIYF. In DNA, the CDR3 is TGTGCCAGCAAGCCAAGGGGGCGCGGAAACACCATATATTTT.

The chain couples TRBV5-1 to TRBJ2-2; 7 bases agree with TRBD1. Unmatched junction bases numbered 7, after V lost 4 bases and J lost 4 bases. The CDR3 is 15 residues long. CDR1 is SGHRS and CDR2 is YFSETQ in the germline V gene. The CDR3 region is CASSPGQAGTGELFF. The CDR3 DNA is TGCGCCAGCAGCCCTGGACAGGCGGGCACCGGGGAGCTGTTTTTT.

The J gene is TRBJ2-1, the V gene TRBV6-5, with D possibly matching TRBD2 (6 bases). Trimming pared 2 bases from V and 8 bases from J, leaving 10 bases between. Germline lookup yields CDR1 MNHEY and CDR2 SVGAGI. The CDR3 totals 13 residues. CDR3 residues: CASSYATRDEQFF. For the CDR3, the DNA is TGTGCCAGCAGTTACGCGACTAGGGATGAGCAGTTCTTC.

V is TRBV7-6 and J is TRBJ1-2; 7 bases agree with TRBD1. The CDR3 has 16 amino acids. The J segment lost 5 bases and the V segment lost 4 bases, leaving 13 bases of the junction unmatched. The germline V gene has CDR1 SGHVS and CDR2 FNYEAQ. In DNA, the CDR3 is TGTGCCAGCAGCTCCGGGGGGGGGACAGAAGATTATGGCTACACCTTC. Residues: CASSSGGGTEDYGYTF.

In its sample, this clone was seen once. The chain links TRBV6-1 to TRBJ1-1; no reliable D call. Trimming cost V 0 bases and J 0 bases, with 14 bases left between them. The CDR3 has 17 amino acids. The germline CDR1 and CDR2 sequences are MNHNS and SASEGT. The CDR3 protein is CASSEATSWGVNTEAFF. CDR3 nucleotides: TGTGCCAGCAGTGAAGCGACCTCGTGGGGAGTGAACACTGAAGCTTTCTTT.

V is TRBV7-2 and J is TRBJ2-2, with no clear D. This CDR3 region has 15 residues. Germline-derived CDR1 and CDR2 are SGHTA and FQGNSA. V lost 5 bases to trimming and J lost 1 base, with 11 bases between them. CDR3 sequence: CASSPRQVNTGELFF. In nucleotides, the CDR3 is TGTGCCAGCAGCCCCAGGCAGGTGAACACCGGGGAGCTGTTTTTT.

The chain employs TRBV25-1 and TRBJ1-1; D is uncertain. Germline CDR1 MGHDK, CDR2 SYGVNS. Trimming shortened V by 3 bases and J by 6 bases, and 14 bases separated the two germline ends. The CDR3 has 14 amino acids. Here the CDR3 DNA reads TGTGCCAGCAGTGATCCTGAGAGGGCCGCTGAAGCTTTCTTT. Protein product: CASSDPERAAEAFF.

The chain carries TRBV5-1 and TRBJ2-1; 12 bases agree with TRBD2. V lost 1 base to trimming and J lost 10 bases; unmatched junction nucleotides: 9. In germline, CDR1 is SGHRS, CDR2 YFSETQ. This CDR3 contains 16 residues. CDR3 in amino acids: CASSLSRLAGAQEQFF. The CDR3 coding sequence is TGCGCCAGCAGCTTGAGCAGACTAGCGGGAGCTCAAGAGCAGTTCTTC.

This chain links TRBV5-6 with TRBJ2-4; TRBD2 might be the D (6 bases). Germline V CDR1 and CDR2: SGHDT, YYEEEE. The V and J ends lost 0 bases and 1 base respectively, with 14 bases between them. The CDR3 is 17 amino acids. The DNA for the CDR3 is TGTGCCAGCAGCTTGGATAGCGGCCCTCTTGCCAAAAACATTCAGTACTTC. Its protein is CASSLDSGPLAKNIQYF.